The present TCR beta chain was sequenced within a study of CD8+CD57+ T cells in acquired aplastic anemia. Turning to the study itself: Sorted cells (CD4+ and CD8+) yielded DNA amounts that averaged 3.2 ug.

Patients included in sequencing had previously demonstrated CD8+CD57+ cell expansion by flow cytometry. Profiling of TCR beta VDJ combinations and CDR3 sequences used genomic DNA as template. TCRdb ran MiXCR on the reads and lists one entry per CDR3 protein. This sample carries 200,000 or so distinct CDR3 sequences, 40% to 50% of them seen once, and the ten largest clones take over 7.5%. This clonotype was counted many times. The V and J ends lost 5 bases and 13 bases, in that order; junction bases with no gene match: 10. The CDR3 extends over 12 amino acids. Germline V CDR1 and CDR2: MNHEY, SVGEGT. This receptor was obtained from a human donor with aplastic anemia. Sequencing was carried out using sorted CD4+, CD8+, or CD8+CD57+ T cells (not recorded which) from PBMCs. This rearrangement joins TRBV6-2 or TRBV6-3 to TRBJ2-5, with 7 bases lining up with TRBD1. The CDR3 nucleotides read TGTGCCAGCAGTGCGAGACAGGGTGACCTGTACTTC. Protein sequence: CASSARQGDLYF.